This entry concerns a single T cell receptor beta chain. Its target antigen remains unknown. Qualities for individual bases were not recorded, and no much larger clone is one base off. TCRbeta CDR3 regions were amplified from genomic DNA by means of the immunoSEQ Assay, a bias-controlled multiplex PCR. The authors' analysis ran thus. Within the assay, amplification of reference gene primers was used to estimate how many nucleated cells each sample contained. To quantify the absolute abundance of each unique TCRbeta CDR3 rearrangement, sequence reads were collapsed and filtered. Productive Simpson clonality was computed per sample as the square root of Simpson's diversity index over productive rearrangements. Here the immuneACCESS table is served through TCRdb, limited to in-frame sequences with V and J called. Missing clones are a known gap in these copies; in checked studies unresolved V genes cover under half, and the rest lacks a known reason. V and J calls and clone size are copied from that table; D and trimming were computed from the DNA. The sample includes about 120,000 clones, with 82% observed a single time. The ten top clones hold 9.5% to 13% of the sample.

The data stem from a study of blood T cell repertoires in COVID-19 (dated by TCRdb to the early 2020s). About the investigation overall: Samples from collaborators originated in the United States, Italy and Spain and spanned both the acute and convalescent phases of COVID-19. The prospective study material was composed of cDNA or gDNA derived from T cells, B-cell-depleted T cells, or PBMCs. Deeply sampled blood TCRbeta repertoires from subjects exposed to, actively infected with, or recovered from COVID-19 were included in the dataset. A freely available public database, intended as a resource for researchers studying the immune response to SARS-CoV-2, is where the repertoires were released. The samples were drawn from the first 160 participants of the ongoing ImmuneRACE study and from 950 to 1,500 subjects provided by 6 global collaborators. A de-identified subject ID, COVID-19 status, age in years and sex were almost always included in the sample metadata. Where HLA class I and class II types were available, the types were taken from metadata supplied by the sample provider, not from assay-based typing. What the study reported, not specific to this receptor: How much clinical and demographic metadata was included differed by source and by participant, and the metadata was provided uncurated.

Measured from the cysteine to the phenylalanine, the CDR3 is 18 residues long. The entry retains the CDR3 DNA only, 54 bases that are in frame from base 1. As encoded in the germline V gene (reference sequence), CDR1 is MNHEY while CDR2 is SMNVEV. V is shortened by 5 bases, J by 6 bases, and the region joining them spans 23 bases. Collaborating institutions collected whole blood in K2EDTA tubes following their own protocols. For TCRbeta analysis, collaborator samples were shipped as frozen whole blood, as isolated PBMCs, or as DNA extracted from either sample type. Material for sequencing was peripheral blood. The chain was built from TRBV27 and TRBJ1-6; perhaps TRBD1 is the D gene, with 5 bases matching. The sequence derives from a human donor in a cohort sampled during active COVID-19. This receptor carries the CDR3 CASSPQGFRFRVNSPLHF. DNA sequence: TGTGCCAGCAGTCCTCAGGGATTTAGATTTAGGGTTAATTCACCCCTCCACTTT.